Listed below are T cell receptor beta chains from one sample, sequenced in a study of beta chain features in type 1 diabetes. TCRdb keeps only in-frame clones here, not all; method: immunoSEQ multiplex PCR. The table lists 250,000 or so clones, 68% of them singletons. The sequenced sample consisted of naive CD4+ T cells from blood. These receptors came from a man younger than 45 in good health. Each CDR3 is given with its conserved first and last residue.

v_gene: TRBV10-3; j_gene: TRBJ2-7; CDR3aa: CASADPGQGYYEQYF
v_gene: TRBV7-9; j_gene: TRBJ2-7; CDR3aa: CASSLVAGSYEQYF
v_gene: TRBV30; j_gene: TRBJ1-5; CDR3aa: CAWSVGTNQPQHF
v_gene: TRBV9; j_gene: TRBJ2-3; CDR3aa: CASSVVPDTQYF
v_gene: TRBV7-2; j_gene: TRBJ2-7; CDR3aa: CASSLSTGGTAYEQYF
v_gene: TRBV13; j_gene: TRBJ1-1; CDR3aa: CASSPRPLNTEAFF
v_gene: TRBV7-9; j_gene: TRBJ2-3; CDR3aa: CASSPMSTADTQYF
v_gene: TRBV27; j_gene: TRBJ2-6; CDR3aa: CASSRQGAAGANVLTF
v_gene: TRBV15; j_gene: TRBJ2-7; CDR3aa: CATSSTLGLGEQYF
v_gene: TRBV29-1; j_gene: TRBJ2-3; CDR3aa: CSVASGPDTQYF
v_gene: TRBV6-5; j_gene: TRBJ2-3; CDR3aa: CASSRGQVYSDTQYF
v_gene: TRBV30; j_gene: TRBJ2-7; CDR3aa: CAWSVPAGGVYEQYF
v_gene: TRBV23-1; j_gene: TRBJ2-7; CDR3aa: CASSQSRNRAYEQYF
v_gene: TRBV7-2; j_gene: TRBJ2-3; CDR3aa: CASNAGTNTDTQYF
v_gene: TRBV9; j_gene: TRBJ2-3; CDR3aa: CASSVVTTPVVGTQYF
v_gene: TRBV7-2; j_gene: TRBJ1-5; CDR3aa: CASSLERVGSQHF
v_gene: TRBV9; j_gene: TRBJ2-5; CDR3aa: CASSVGIGETQYF
v_gene: TRBV29-1; j_gene: TRBJ2-1; CDR3aa: CSVVGRGGNEQFF
v_gene: TRBV4-3; j_gene: TRBJ2-2; CDR3aa: CASSLSGLAQNTGELFF
v_gene: TRBV7-2; j_gene: TRBJ2-5; CDR3aa: CASSSGLPQETQYF
v_gene: TRBV30; j_gene: TRBJ1-1; CDR3aa: CAWSHGGLNTEAFF
v_gene: TRBV30; j_gene: TRBJ2-1; CDR3aa: CALEVTYDNEQFF
v_gene: TRBV7-2; j_gene: TRBJ2-1; CDR3aa: CASSRGNEQFF
v_gene: TRBV14; j_gene: TRBJ2-3; CDR3aa: CASSQVQDTQYF
v_gene: TRBV19; j_gene: TRBJ2-3; CDR3aa: CASSPSGGTDTQYF
v_gene: TRBV30; j_gene: TRBJ1-1; CDR3aa: CAWSPTVLNTEAFF
v_gene: TRBV23-1; j_gene: TRBJ1-2; CDR3aa: CANRGPPSGANYGYTF
v_gene: TRBV5-4; j_gene: TRBJ2-3; CDR3aa: CASSLVPGGTDTQYF
v_gene: TRBV16; j_gene: TRBJ2-7; CDR3aa: CASSPGNFRYF
v_gene: TRBV13; j_gene: TRBJ2-4; CDR3aa: CASSLGGASSKNIQYF
v_gene: TRBV29-1; j_gene: TRBJ1-1; CDR3aa: CSVHGQQQAFF
v_gene: TRBV7-9; j_gene: TRBJ2-6; CDR3aa: CASSYGGRAGANVLTF
v_gene: TRBV9; j_gene: TRBJ2-1; CDR3aa: CASSVRDIYNEQFF
v_gene: TRBV25-1; j_gene: TRBJ1-6; CDR3aa: CASSVAGYNSPLHF
v_gene: TRBV28; j_gene: TRBJ2-2; CDR3aa: CASSPSPIYRELFF
v_gene: TRBV23-1; j_gene: TRBJ2-1; CDR3aa: CASRPQETGDNEQFF
v_gene: TRBV6-5; j_gene: TRBJ2-1; CDR3aa: CASSYLNEQFF
v_gene: TRBV29-1; j_gene: TRBJ1-1; CDR3aa: CSARQGNTEAFF
v_gene: TRBV29-1; j_gene: TRBJ1-1; CDR3aa: CSVTMNTEAFF
v_gene: TRBV7-9; j_gene: TRBJ2-5; CDR3aa: CASSFSTSALETQYF
v_gene: TRBV30; j_gene: TRBJ2-7; CDR3aa: CAWSVRGRGEQYF
v_gene: TRBV7-9; j_gene: TRBJ2-2; CDR3aa: CASSPLWSVSGTGELFF
v_gene: TRBV7-9; j_gene: TRBJ1-6; CDR3aa: CASSLAPASPLHF
v_gene: TRBV28; j_gene: TRBJ1-1; CDR3aa: CASSGETEAFF
v_gene: TRBV30; j_gene: TRBJ2-5; CDR3aa: CAWSLGGPVETQYF
v_gene: TRBV6-1; j_gene: TRBJ2-1; CDR3aa: CATSRGSSYNEQFF
v_gene: TRBV14; j_gene: TRBJ1-2; CDR3aa: CASSPVGTGVNYGYTF
v_gene: TRBV30; j_gene: TRBJ2-1; CDR3aa: CAWSPSGVNEQFF
v_gene: TRBV30; j_gene: TRBJ1-5; CDR3aa: CAWSEGTSNQPQHF
v_gene: TRBV7-6; j_gene: TRBJ2-5; CDR3aa: CASSLMVAVGQETQYF
v_gene: TRBV29-1; j_gene: TRBJ2-1; CDR3aa: CSAGGATSYNEQFF
v_gene: TRBV2; j_gene: TRBJ2-7; CDR3aa: CASSPRTSSYEQYF
v_gene: TRBV9; j_gene: TRBJ2-6; CDR3aa: CASTTRSGANVLTF
v_gene: TRBV29-1; j_gene: TRBJ2-7; CDR3aa: CSVALALTYEQYF